These T cell receptor beta chains were read from a single sample in a study of blood T cell repertoires in COVID-19. Profiled with immunoSEQ multiplex PCR; TCRdb holds only in-frame clones, not every one. The sample consists of about 99,000 clones, over 80% of them appearing once. The sequenced sample consisted of peripheral blood. All receptors derive from a man aged 50 to 60 with acute or convalescent COVID-19. CDR3s include the opening cysteine and the closing phenylalanine or tryptophan. A D gene is named only where the DNA matches it firmly. Not all rows give a size; the values are once, few, many and, for expanded clones, a class.

V gene: TRBV27
D gene: TRBD2
clone size: -
J gene: TRBJ2-5
CDR3 DNA: TGTGCCAGCAGTTTAGTGCCCCCACTAGCGGGACGGGAGACCCAGTACTTC
CDR3 protein: CASSLVPPLAGRETQYF

V gene: TRBV11-1
D gene: TRBD1
clone size: once
J gene: TRBJ1-1
CDR3 DNA: TGTGCCAGCAGCCTAGAAGGGGGCGCCGGTGAAGCTTTCTTT
CDR3 protein: CASSLEGGAGEAFF

V gene: TRBV7-9
D gene: -
clone size: -
J gene: TRBJ2-2
CDR3 DNA: TGTGCCAGCAGCTTAATAGCGAACACCGGGGAGCTGTTTTTT
CDR3 protein: CASSLIANTGELFF

V gene: TRBV5-4
D gene: -
clone size: once
J gene: TRBJ2-1
CDR3 DNA: TGTGCCAGCAGCTCGGCCAGAGGAAGCTCCTACAATGAGCAGTTCTTC
CDR3 protein: CASSSARGSSYNEQFF

V gene: TRBV28
D gene: TRBD2
clone size: -
J gene: TRBJ2-7
CDR3 DNA: TGTGCCAGCAGTTCTAGCGGGAACCCGACCTACGAGCAGTACTTC
CDR3 protein: CASSSSGNPTYEQYF

V gene: TRBV4-2
D gene: TRBD1
clone size: -
J gene: TRBJ2-7
CDR3 DNA: TGTGCCAGCAGCCAAGAAATCCGGACAGGGTTTTACGAGCAGTACTTC
CDR3 protein: CASSQEIRTGFYEQYF

V gene: TRBV30
D gene: TRBD2
clone size: once
J gene: TRBJ2-1
CDR3 DNA: TGTGCCTGGGGGGGGACTAGCGGGAGGGGCCTCGCCCCCTACAATGAGCAGTTCTTC
CDR3 protein: CAWGGTSGRGLAPYNEQFF

V gene: TRBV6-5
D gene: TRBD1
clone size: -
J gene: TRBJ2-7
CDR3 DNA: TGTGCCAGCAGCCGGACAGGGGCGTACGAGCAGTACTTC
CDR3 protein: CASSRTGAYEQYF

V gene: TRBV5-4
D gene: TRBD2
clone size: -
J gene: TRBJ2-1
CDR3 DNA: TGTGCCAGCAGCCCATTGACTAGCGGATCCTACAATGAGCAGTTCTTC
CDR3 protein: CASSPLTSGSYNEQFF

V gene: TRBV9
D gene: TRBD1
clone size: -
J gene: TRBJ1-2
CDR3 DNA: TGTGCCAGCAGCGTGGACCCCGGGACAGGGCCTGGGGGCTACACCTTC
CDR3 protein: CASSVDPGTGPGGYTF

V gene: TRBV5-4
D gene: -
clone size: -
J gene: TRBJ1-5
CDR3 DNA: TGTGCCAGCAGCACGGGGAGGGACCAGCCCCAGCATTTT
CDR3 protein: CASSTGRDQPQHF

V gene: TRBV7-9
D gene: TRBD2
clone size: -
J gene: TRBJ2-7
CDR3 DNA: TGTGCCAGCAGCTTAACGGCTAGCGGCTACGAGCAGTACTTC
CDR3 protein: CASSLTASGYEQYF

V gene: TRBV19
D gene: -
clone size: few
J gene: TRBJ1-2
CDR3 DNA: TGTGCCAGTAGTACGGGGGGAGTTGGTGGCTACACCTTC
CDR3 protein: CASSTGGVGGYTF

V gene: TRBV3-1/TRBV3-2
D gene: -
clone size: few
J gene: TRBJ2-3
CDR3 DNA: TGTGCCAGCAGCCAAGTCACAGAGGGTACGCAGTATTTT
CDR3 protein: CASSQVTEGTQYF

V gene: TRBV5-1
D gene: TRBD2
clone size: -
J gene: TRBJ2-7
CDR3 DNA: TGCGCCAGCAGCCGAAAACTAGCGGGTGTGGTTTCTTACGAGCAGTACTTC
CDR3 protein: CASSRKLAGVVSYEQYF

V gene: TRBV6-5
D gene: TRBD1
clone size: once
J gene: TRBJ2-7
CDR3 DNA: TGTGCCAGCAGTAAGTACCGACAGGGATCATGGGAGCAGTACTTC
CDR3 protein: CASSKYRQGSWEQYF

V gene: TRBV5-1
D gene: TRBD1
clone size: few
J gene: TRBJ1-1
CDR3 DNA: TGCGCCAGCAGCTTGGGGGACAGTTCGTGGAACACTGAAGCTTTCTTT
CDR3 protein: CASSLGDSSWNTEAFF

V gene: TRBV3-1/TRBV3-2
D gene: -
clone size: -
J gene: TRBJ2-4
CDR3 DNA: TGTGCCAGCAGCCAAACTCCGGGGTTTGGTCAGTACTTC
CDR3 protein: CASSQTPGFGQYF

V gene: TRBV7-8
D gene: TRBD1
clone size: -
J gene: TRBJ1-5
CDR3 DNA: TGTGCCAGCAGCCCCGGGACAGGGAGTTTTAATCAGCCCCAGCATTTT
CDR3 protein: CASSPGTGSFNQPQHF

V gene: TRBV5-6
D gene: TRBD2
clone size: -
J gene: TRBJ2-2
CDR3 DNA: TGTGCCAGCAGGGGAGAGGGGCTAGCGGGAGTGGCGAGCACCGGGGAGCTGTTTTTT
CDR3 protein: CASRGEGLAGVASTGELFF

V gene: TRBV5-1
D gene: TRBD2
clone size: -
J gene: TRBJ2-7
CDR3 DNA: TGCGCCAGCAGCGTTAGGACTAGCGGGGCCTACGAGCAGTACTTC
CDR3 protein: CASSVRTSGAYEQYF

V gene: TRBV18
D gene: TRBD2
clone size: few
J gene: TRBJ2-1
CDR3 DNA: TGTGCCAGCTCACTTAGACTAGCGGGAGGGCCCGCAGTTGATGAGCAGTTCTTC
CDR3 protein: CASSLRLAGGPAVDEQFF

V gene: TRBV7-9
D gene: TRBD1
clone size: -
J gene: TRBJ2-2
CDR3 DNA: TGTGCCAGCAGGGAACCGGGACAGGAGACCACCGGGGAGCTGTTTTTT
CDR3 protein: CASREPGQETTGELFF

V gene: TRBV5-6
D gene: TRBD1
clone size: few
J gene: TRBJ1-3
CDR3 DNA: TGTGCCAGCAGCCCTGACAGGGGGAGAGGAAACACCATATATTTT
CDR3 protein: CASSPDRGRGNTIYF

V gene: TRBV21-1
D gene: -
clone size: -
J gene: TRBJ1-2
CDR3 DNA: TGTGCCAGCAGCATCCTTGCCAGGAAATGTGACTATGGCTACACCTTC
CDR3 protein: CASSILARKCDYGYTF

V gene: TRBV5-1
D gene: TRBD1
clone size: -
J gene: TRBJ2-1
CDR3 DNA: TGCGCCAGCAGCCCACGACAGGGGAGCTCCTACAATGAGCAGTTCTTC
CDR3 protein: CASSPRQGSSYNEQFF

V gene: TRBV24-1
D gene: TRBD1
clone size: -
J gene: TRBJ1-5
CDR3 DNA: TGTGCCACCAAAGACAGGGACCCCAATCAGCCCCAGCATTTT
CDR3 protein: CATKDRDPNQPQHF

V gene: TRBV19
D gene: TRBD1
clone size: -
J gene: TRBJ1-5
CDR3 DNA: TGTGCCAGTCATACGGACAGGAATCAGCCCCAGCATTTT
CDR3 protein: CASHTDRNQPQHF

V gene: TRBV5-6
D gene: -
clone size: -
J gene: TRBJ2-3
CDR3 DNA: TGTGCCAGCAGCTTGTACGGGGCAGATACGCAGTATTTT
CDR3 protein: CASSLYGADTQYF

V gene: TRBV5-1
D gene: -
clone size: -
J gene: TRBJ1-3
CDR3 DNA: TGCGCCAGCAGCTTGAACCCAGGGGCGGATGGAAACACCATATATTTT
CDR3 protein: CASSLNPGADGNTIYF

V gene: TRBV28
D gene: -
clone size: -
J gene: TRBJ1-4
CDR3 DNA: TGTGCCAGCACCCTTCCTCGGGGTTCAGGCAATGAAAAACTGTTTTTT
CDR3 protein: CASTLPRGSGNEKLFF

V gene: TRBV24-1
D gene: -
clone size: -
J gene: TRBJ2-3
CDR3 DNA: TGTGCCACCAGTGATTCCTCGGTGACAGATACGCAGTATTTT
CDR3 protein: CATSDSSVTDTQYF

V gene: TRBV5-1
D gene: TRBD1
clone size: -
J gene: TRBJ1-3
CDR3 DNA: TGCGCCAGCAGCTCGGGACAGGGGTCAGGAAACACCATATATTTT
CDR3 protein: CASSSGQGSGNTIYF

V gene: TRBV18
D gene: TRBD1
clone size: -
J gene: TRBJ1-2
CDR3 DNA: TGTGCCAGCTCACCAACCCCGGGACAGGGTTGGTTCCAGAGCGGCTACACCTTC
CDR3 protein: CASSPTPGQGWFQSGYTF

V gene: TRBV11-2
D gene: TRBD1
clone size: -
J gene: TRBJ2-7
CDR3 DNA: TGTGCCAGCAGCACCACAGGGGGCTACGAGCAGTACTTC
CDR3 protein: CASSTTGGYEQYF

V gene: TRBV3-1/TRBV3-2
D gene: TRBD2
clone size: -
J gene: TRBJ2-7
CDR3 DNA: TGTGCCAGCAGCCAAGATCAAGATAGCGGGATCTACGAGCAGTACTTC
CDR3 protein: CASSQDQDSGIYEQYF

V gene: TRBV6-2/TRBV6-3
D gene: TRBD2
clone size: -
J gene: TRBJ2-1
CDR3 DNA: TGTGCCAGCAGCCCGGGACTAGCAGGGTACAATGAGCAGTTCTTC
CDR3 protein: CASSPGLAGYNEQFF

V gene: TRBV10-3
D gene: TRBD1
clone size: -
J gene: TRBJ2-1
CDR3 DNA: TGTGCCAACGCACAGGGGGCTTCCTACAATGAGCAGTTCTTC
CDR3 protein: CANAQGASYNEQFF

V gene: TRBV18
D gene: -
clone size: few
J gene: TRBJ2-1
CDR3 DNA: TGTGCCAGCTCACCCAGACTGAACAATGAGCAGTTCTTC
CDR3 protein: CASSPRLNNEQFF